One sample yielded the 24 T cell receptor beta chains listed below, sequenced in a study of cytomegalovirus exposure and HLA in healthy donors. Researchers ran the PCR with 60 Vbeta and 13 Jbeta primers. Assay used: immunoSEQ multiplex PCR; TCRdb lists only in-frame clones, some missing. This table has about 140,000 clones, over 60% appearing once. Material for sequencing was PBMCs. The source of these receptors is a man in his forties or fifties in good health and CMV-seronegative.

V is TRBV5-5 and J is TRBJ1-1; D is uncertain. V was trimmed by 4 bases and J by 0 bases, leaving 10 bases between them. The CDR3 extends over 14 amino acids. Germline V lookup: CDR1 SGHKS, CDR2 YYEKEE (reference sequence). CDR3 loop: CASSLVIMNTEAFF. The CDR3 nucleotides are TGTGCCAGCAGCCTGGTAATAATGAACACTGAAGCTTTCTTT.

This chain joins TRBV2 and TRBJ1-1; the D gene is possibly TRBD1 (6 bases). This CDR3 is 14 amino acids long. Trimming stripped 6 bases from V and 1 base from J, with 12 bases between. Germline CDR1 reads SNHLY; CDR2 reads FYNNEI. The CDR3 loop reads CASRQTGPNTEAFF. The CDR3 DNA is TGTGCCAGCAGGCAGACAGGACCGAACACTGAAGCTTTCTTT.

The gene calls are TRBV11-2 and TRBJ1-2, with D unclear. The CDR3 totals 15 residues. Trimming stripped 4 bases from V and 3 bases from J, with 15 bases between. Germline V CDR1 and CDR2: SGHAT, FQNNGV. CDR3 sequence: CASSSLVLDDYGYTF. The CDR3 DNA reads TGTGCCAGCAGCTCTCTCGTCTTAGATGACTATGGCTACACCTTC.

As for this clone: The same CDR3 is also encoded by other DNA sequences in this sample. The chain recombines TRBV6-5 with TRBJ2-3; D not certain. The germline V and J ends were trimmed by 0 bases and 6 bases, with 7 bases remaining between them. The CDR3 has 13 residues. Germline CDR1 is MNHEY and CDR2 is SVGAGI. In DNA form, the CDR3 reads TGTGCCAGCAGTTACTCGTACGGTGATACGCAGTATTTT. Translation gives CASSYSYGDTQYF.

The rearrangement joins TRBV7-9 to TRBJ1-2; TRBD1 matches at 7 bases. The CDR3 has 15 residues. Germline CDR1 SEHNR, CDR2 FQNEAQ (reference sequence). The V segment lost 1 base and the J segment 6 bases; nucleotides outside the gene matches: 8. CDR3: CASSLGAQGIDGYTF. The CDR3 DNA sequence: TGTGCCAGCAGCTTAGGGGCACAGGGGATTGATGGCTACACCTTC.

This clone was recorded only once. The chain joins TRBV4-3 to TRBJ2-7, with 8 bases that match TRBD2. There are 16 residues in the CDR3. Germline V gives CDR1 LGHNA, CDR2 YSLEER. V lost 3 bases and J lost 4; bases outside the gene matches: 11. CDR3 nucleotides: TGCGCCAGCAGCCAGAAAGTCGCGGGGGGAGGGTACGAGCAGTACTTC. Its protein product is CASSQKVAGGGYEQYF.

This rearrangement joins TRBV5-4 to TRBJ2-6; a possible D gene is TRBD1 (6 bases). Trimming removed 7 bases from V and 1 base from J, with 12 bases in between. Germline CDR1 is SGHNT and CDR2 is YYREEE (reference sequence). The CDR3 runs 15 residues. For the CDR3, the DNA is TGTGCCAGCGGCAACACAGGGTCTGGGGCCAACGTCCTGACTTTC. This gives the protein CASGNTGSGANVLTF. The whole variable domain, filled in from reference TRBV5-4 and TRBJ2-6, reads ETGVTQSPTHLIKTRGQQVTLRCSSQSGHNTVSWYQQALGQGPQFIFQYYREEENGRGNFPPRFSGLQFPNYSSELNVNALELDDSALYLCASGNTGSGANVLTFGAGSRLTVL.

The table lists this clone with a few counts. This rearrangement joins TRBV6-1 to TRBJ1-4; 10 bases map to TRBD1. The CDR3 sequence is 15 residues long. After removal of 7 bases from V and 11 bases from J, the junction contained 13 bases not matched to a gene. The germline V gene encodes CDR1 MNHNS and CDR2 SASEGT. CDR3 sequence (DNA): TGTGCCAGCACTACGATCTCGGGACAGGGGTGGAAACTGTTTTTT. It yields the protein CASTTISGQGWKLFF.

The genes are TRBV7-2 and TRBJ2-3, with TRBD1 identical over 12 bases. In germline, CDR1 is SGHTA, CDR2 FQGNSA. The J segment lost 7 bases and the V segment lost 3 bases, leaving 8 bases of the junction unmatched. The CDR3 is 16 amino acids. The CDR3 nucleotides are TGTGCCAGCAGCTTCTCCGGGACAGGGGGCTCAAATACGCAGTATTTT. Protein product: CASSFSGTGGSNTQYF.

The V and J genes are TRBV4-1 and TRBJ1-5, with D uncertain. CDR3 size: 15 residues. Trimming took 4 bases from V and 3 from J, leaving 13 bases between them. Looked up from germline, CDR1 is MGHRA and CDR2 is YSYEKL. The CDR3 loop reads CASSRTPAINQPQHF. CDR3 nucleotide sequence: TGCGCCAGCAGCCGGACTCCAGCCATCAATCAGCCCCAGCATTTT.

CDR3 sequence: CASGLAGPRELYEQYF. The CDR3 nucleotides are TGCGCCAGCGGGCTAGCGGGGCCACGGGAGCTCTACGAGCAGTACTTC. The V gene is TRBV5-1, the J gene TRBJ2-7; 9 bases line up with TRBD2. After removal of 7 bases from V and 3 bases from J, the junction contained 14 bases not matched to a gene. CDR3 length: 16 amino acids. Germline assignment: CDR1 SGHRS and CDR2 YFSETQ.

The J gene is TRBJ2-1, the V gene TRBV5-5; D is possibly TRBD2 (5 bases). CDR1 SGHKS and CDR2 YYEKEE come from the germline V gene (reference sequence). V was clipped by 0 bases and J by 6 bases, with 16 bases between them. CDR3 length: 16 residues. The CDR3 DNA sequence: TGTGCCAGCAGCTTGGAGCGGTTCCTCCTAAGCAATGAGCAGTTCTTC. Translation: CASSLERFLLSNEQFF.

The chain couples TRBV6-5 to TRBJ2-7; 8 bases agree with TRBD1. CDR1 MNHEY and CDR2 SVGAGI come from the germline V gene. CDR3 length equals 15 residues. After removal of 4 bases from V and 3 bases from J, the junction contained 8 bases not matched to a gene. The CDR3 protein is CASSLTGQAIYEQYF. The CDR3 bases are TGTGCCAGCAGTTTGACGGGACAGGCGATCTACGAGCAGTACTTC.

The chain employs TRBV11-3 and TRBJ2-5; 9 bases align to TRBD2. There are 17 residues in the CDR3. The J segment lost 4 bases and the V segment lost 4 bases, leaving 13 bases of the junction unmatched. The germline V gene has CDR1 SGHNT and CDR2 YENEEA. CDR3 coding DNA: TGTGCCAGCAGCTACCGCGGGGGGGCCAGGATCGGAGAGACCCAGTACTTC. Protein sequence: CASSYRGGARIGETQYF.

This sequence joins TRBV7-9 and TRBJ2-3; 13 nucleotides align to TRBD2. The CDR3 sequence is 17 residues long. Germline values: CDR1 SEHNR, CDR2 FQNEAQ (reference sequence). V gave up 5 bases and J gave up 5 bases; unmatched junction bases: 10. The CDR3 region is CASSALLAGGQVDTQYF. The CDR3 region has the DNA TGTGCCAGCAGCGCCCTACTAGCGGGGGGGCAGGTAGATACGCAGTATTTT.

The chain joins TRBV6-4 to TRBJ2-1; TRBD2 matches 12 bases. V lost 6 bases to trimming and J lost 2 bases; unmatched junction nucleotides: 14. Germline V gene data show CDR1 as MRHNA and CDR2 as SNTAGT. The CDR3 covers 19 residues. CDR3 amino acids: CASSDPSGRAPGTYNEQFF. CDR3 DNA: TGTGCCAGCAGCGACCCTAGCGGGAGGGCGCCGGGGACCTACAATGAGCAGTTCTTC.

The sample holds a few counts of this clone. In nucleotides, the CDR3 is TGTGCCAGCTGTAGCTCTGGAAACACCATATATTTT. Amino acids: CASCSSGNTIYF. The chain has TRBV2 and TRBJ1-3; D remains unclear. In germline, CDR1 is SNHLY, CDR2 FYNNEI. Trimming left V 8 bases short and J 0 bases short, with 5 bases between. CDR3 length equals 12 residues.

The J gene is TRBJ2-1, the V gene TRBV5-1; weak D call: TRBD2 (7 bases). V dropped 0 bases and J dropped 2 bases, with 12 bases sitting between them. Germline V lookup: CDR1 SGHRS, CDR2 YFSETQ. The CDR3 is 16 amino acids. CDR3: CASSLGGGGPYNEQFF. CDR3 coding DNA: TGCGCCAGCAGCTTGGGTGGCGGGGGCCCCTACAATGAGCAGTTCTTC. The full variable domain, with the rest looked up from reference TRBV5-1 and TRBJ2-1, is KAGVTQTPRYLIKTRGQQVTLSCSPISGHRSVSWYQQTPGQGLQFLFEYFSETQRNKGNFPGRFSGRQFSNSRSEMNVSTLELGDSALYLCASSLGGGGPYNEQFFGPGTRLTVL.

This clone showed up just once. The chain combines TRBV6-6 with TRBJ2-5, with 9 bases identical to TRBD2. The V gene's germline CDR1 is MNHNY and CDR2 SVGAGI (reference sequence). This CDR3 region has 15 residues. V lost 5 bases, J lost 5 bases, and 9 bases stayed unmatched. The CDR3 nucleotides read TGTGCCAGCAGTCCCCAGGCGGGAGGGCCTGAGACCCAGTACTTC. Its translation is CASSPQAGGPETQYF.

The chain carries TRBV7-9 and TRBJ1-2; TRBD1 aligns across 9 bases. In germline, CDR1 is SEHNR, CDR2 FQNEAQ (reference sequence). CDR3 length equals 17 residues. Trimming cost V 5 bases and J 0 bases; bases outside gene matches: 10. The CDR3 loop reads CASSATGTGLSNYGYTF. The CDR3 DNA follows: TGTGCCAGCAGCGCGACCGGGACAGGGTTATCTAACTATGGCTACACCTTC.

The V call is TRBV4-1, the J call TRBJ2-2, with a tentative D call TRBD1 (6 bases). V gave up 0 bases and J gave up 5 bases, with 13 bases separating them. In germline, CDR1 is MGHRA, CDR2 YSYEKL. The CDR3 extends over 16 amino acids. CDR3 loop: CASSQDLAQGTGELFF. As DNA, the CDR3 is TGCGCCAGCAGCCAAGATCTGGCTCAGGGGACCGGGGAGCTGTTTTTT.

V and J are TRBV5-1 and TRBJ1-1; perhaps TRBD1 as D (6 bases). V was trimmed by 1 base and J by 4 bases, leaving 11 bases between them. CDR1 is SGHRS, CDR2 YFSETQ, per germline. The CDR3 runs to 14 residues. CDR3: CASSLTGRGTEAFF. Here the CDR3 DNA reads TGCGCCAGCAGCTTGACAGGGAGGGGCACTGAAGCTTTCTTT. The full variable domain, in which reference TRBV5-1 and TRBJ1-1 provide the parts outside the CDR3, is KAGVTQTPRYLIKTRGQQVTLSCSPISGHRSVSWYQQTPGQGLQFLFEYFSETQRNKGNFPGRFSGRQFSNSRSEMNVSTLELGDSALYLCASSLTGRGTEAFFGQGTRLTVV.

CDR3 sequence (DNA): TGTGCCAGCAGCTTACTAGGGTCTGGAGCGGGGGGTTACAATGAGCAGTTCTTC. As protein: CASSLLGSGAGGYNEQFF. This chain uses TRBV7-3 with TRBJ2-1; 9 bases line up with TRBD2. The V gene's germline CDR1 is SGHTA and CDR2 FQGTGA. Trimming cost V 2 bases and J 4 bases; bases outside gene matches: 12. The CDR3 runs to 18 residues.

The genes are TRBV5-1 and TRBJ2-5; D unresolved. Trimming cost V 2 bases and J 3 bases, with 8 bases left between them. The CDR3 consists of 13 residues. From germline, CDR1 is SGHRS and CDR2 YFSETQ. The DNA for the CDR3 is TGCGCCAGCAGCTTCCAGGCTGAAGAGACCCAGTACTTC. It specifies CASSFQAEETQYF.